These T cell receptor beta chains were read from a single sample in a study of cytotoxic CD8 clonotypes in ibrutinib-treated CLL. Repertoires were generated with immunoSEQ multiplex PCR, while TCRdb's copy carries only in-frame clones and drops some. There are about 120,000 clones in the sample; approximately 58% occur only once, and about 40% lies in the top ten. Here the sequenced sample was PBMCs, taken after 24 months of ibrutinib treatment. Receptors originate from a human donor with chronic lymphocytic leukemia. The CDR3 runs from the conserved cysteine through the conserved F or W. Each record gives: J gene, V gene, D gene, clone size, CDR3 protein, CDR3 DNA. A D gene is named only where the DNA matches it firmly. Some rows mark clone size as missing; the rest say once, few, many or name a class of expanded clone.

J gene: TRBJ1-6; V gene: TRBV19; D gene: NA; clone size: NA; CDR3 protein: CASASAAGDNSPLHF; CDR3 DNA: TGTGCCAGTGCAAGCGCGGCAGGTGATAATTCACCCCTCCACTTT
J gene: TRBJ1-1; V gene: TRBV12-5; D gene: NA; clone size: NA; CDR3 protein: CASGSAMMNTEAFF; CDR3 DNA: TGTGCTAGTGGTTCCGCCATGATGAACACTGAAGCTTTCTTT
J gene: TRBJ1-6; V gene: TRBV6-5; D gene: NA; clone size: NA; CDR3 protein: CASSPMDRYNSPLHF; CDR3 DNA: TGTGCCAGCAGTCCTATGGACCGTTATAATTCACCCCTCCACTTT
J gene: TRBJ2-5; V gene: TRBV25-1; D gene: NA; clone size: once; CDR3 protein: CASSWPLGETQYF; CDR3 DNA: TGTGCCAGCAGTTGGCCCCTGGGGGAGACCCAGTACTTC
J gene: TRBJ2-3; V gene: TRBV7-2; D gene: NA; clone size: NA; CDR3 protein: CASSLGRGPDTQYF; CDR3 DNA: TGTGCCAGCAGCTTAGGGCGGGGACCAGATACGCAGTATTTT
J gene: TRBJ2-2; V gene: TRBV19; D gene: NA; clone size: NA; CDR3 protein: CASMTTGAASVRELFF; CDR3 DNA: TGTGCCAGTATGACGACGGGGGCCGCGTCCGTCCGGGAGCTGTTTTTT
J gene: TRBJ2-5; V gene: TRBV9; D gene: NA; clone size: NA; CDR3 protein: CASSVGGLVYETQYF; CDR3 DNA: TGTGCCAGCAGCGTCGGGGGGCTAGTTTACGAGACCCAGTACTTC
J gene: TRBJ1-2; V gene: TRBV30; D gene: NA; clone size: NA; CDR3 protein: CAWSRINYGYTF; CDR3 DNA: TGTGCCTGGTCCCGGATTAACTATGGCTACACCTTC
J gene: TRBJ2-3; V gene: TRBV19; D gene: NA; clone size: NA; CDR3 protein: CASSDGSTDTQYF; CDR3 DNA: TGTGCCAGTAGTGATGGCTCCACAGATACGCAGTATTTT
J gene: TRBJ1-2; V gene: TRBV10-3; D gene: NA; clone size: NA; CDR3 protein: CAISESQAQAHGYTF; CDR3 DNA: TGTGCCATCAGTGAGTCCCAGGCCCAGGCGCATGGCTACACCTTC
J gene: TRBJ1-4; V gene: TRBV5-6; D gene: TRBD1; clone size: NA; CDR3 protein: CASSLGDRDNEKLFF; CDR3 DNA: TGTGCCAGCAGCTTGGGGGACAGGGATAATGAAAAACTGTTTTTT
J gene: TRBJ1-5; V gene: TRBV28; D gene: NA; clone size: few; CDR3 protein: CASSFREGRMGNQPQHF; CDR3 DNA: TGTGCCAGCAGTTTCAGGGAGGGTAGGATGGGCAATCAGCCCCAGCATTTT
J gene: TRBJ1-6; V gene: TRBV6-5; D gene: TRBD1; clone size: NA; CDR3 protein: CASSPGQHNSPLHF; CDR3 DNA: TGTGCCAGCTCCCCGGGACAGCATAATTCACCCCTCCACTTT
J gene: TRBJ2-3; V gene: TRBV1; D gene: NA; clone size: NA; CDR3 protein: CTSTSQRATDTQYF; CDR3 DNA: TGCACCAGCACATCCCAGAGGGCCACAGATACGCAGTATTTT
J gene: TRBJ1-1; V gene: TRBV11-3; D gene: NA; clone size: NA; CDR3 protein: CASSSRPHAEAFF; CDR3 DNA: TGTGCCAGCAGTTCACGTCCGCATGCGGAAGCTTTCTTT
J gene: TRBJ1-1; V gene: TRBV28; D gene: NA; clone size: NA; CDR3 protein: CASSFNILPTEAFF; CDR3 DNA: TGTGCCAGCAGTTTCAACATTTTGCCCACTGAAGCTTTCTTT
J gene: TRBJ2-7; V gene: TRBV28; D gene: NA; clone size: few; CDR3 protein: CASSSGRYEGQYF; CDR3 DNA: TGTGCCAGCAGCTCCGGCCGCTACGAAGGGCAGTACTTC
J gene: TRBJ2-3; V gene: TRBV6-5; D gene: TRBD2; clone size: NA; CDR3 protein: CASRLADTDTQYF; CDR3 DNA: TGTGCCAGTCGGCTAGCGGACACAGATACGCAGTATTTT
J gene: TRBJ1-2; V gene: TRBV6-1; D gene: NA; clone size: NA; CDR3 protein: CASSDPRGAGAYGYTF; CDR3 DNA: TGTGCCAGCAGTGACCCTCGGGGGGCCGGGGCCTATGGCTACACCTTC
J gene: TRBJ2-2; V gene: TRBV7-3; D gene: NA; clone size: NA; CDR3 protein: CASSLQGATGELFF; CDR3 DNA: TGTGCCAGCAGCTTGCAGGGTGCCACCGGGGAGCTGTTTTTT
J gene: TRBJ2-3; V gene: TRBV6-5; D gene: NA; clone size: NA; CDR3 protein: CASRLRTEPTDTQYF; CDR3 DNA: TGTGCCAGCAGACTAAGGACAGAACCCACAGATACGCAGTATTTT
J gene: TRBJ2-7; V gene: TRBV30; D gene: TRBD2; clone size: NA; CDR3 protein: CAWARASGTYEQYF; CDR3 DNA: TGTGCCTGGGCCCGGGCTAGCGGGACCTACGAGCAGTACTTC
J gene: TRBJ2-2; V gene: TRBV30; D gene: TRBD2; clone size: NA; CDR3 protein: CAWSTGLAGGTGELFF; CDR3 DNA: TGTGCCTGGAGTACGGGACTAGCGGGGGGTACCGGGGAGCTGTTTTTT
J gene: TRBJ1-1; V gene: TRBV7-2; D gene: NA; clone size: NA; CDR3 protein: CASAARRGGQAFF; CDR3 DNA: TGTGCCAGCGCAGCCAGGAGGGGGGGGCAAGCTTTCTTT
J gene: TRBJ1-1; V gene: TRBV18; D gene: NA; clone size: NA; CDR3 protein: CASSRGGETEAFF; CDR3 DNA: TGTGCCAGCTCACGTGGGGGCGAGACTGAAGCTTTCTTT
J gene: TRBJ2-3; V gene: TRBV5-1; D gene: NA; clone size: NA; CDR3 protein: CASSPQITDTQYF; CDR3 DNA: TGCGCCAGCAGCCCCCAGATCACAGATACGCAGTATTTT